Following are 6 T cell receptor beta chains from one sample sequenced in a study of cytomegalovirus exposure and HLA in healthy donors. The PCR employed 60 Vbeta primers together with 13 Jbeta primers. Profiling relied on immunoSEQ multiplex PCR, and the TCRdb table lists in-frame clones only, not all of them. Of 250,000 to 350,000 clones listed, over 70% are singletons. Source material: PBMCs. The receptors here all came from a girl aged 2 to 10 in good health and CMV-seronegative.

The chain is built from TRBV9 and TRBJ1-1; D is ambiguous. Germline values: CDR1 SGDLS, CDR2 YYNGEE. V lost 0 bases, J lost 3 bases, and 9 bases lay in between. The CDR3 has 14 amino acids. CDR3 in amino acids: CASSVESLDTEAFF. The CDR3 bases are TGTGCCAGCAGCGTAGAAAGCCTTGACACTGAAGCTTTCTTT.

The CDR3: CASSSLRGPSYEQYF. Written as DNA, the CDR3 is TGTGCCAGCAGCTCCCTGAGGGGGCCCTCCTACGAGCAGTACTTC. The genes are TRBV7-9 and TRBJ2-7; 7 nucleotides line up with TRBD1. Per the germline V gene, CDR1 is SEHNR and CDR2 is FQNEAQ (reference sequence). The J segment lost 0 bases and the V segment lost 4 bases, leaving 6 bases of the junction unmatched. The CDR3 totals 15 residues.

The chain carries TRBV28 and TRBJ1-4; D remains unclear. V lost 2 bases and J 3 bases, leaving 7 bases between the germline ends. The germline gives CDR1 MDHEN, CDR2 SYDVKM. This CDR3 is built from 14 residues. In nucleotides, the CDR3 is TGTGCCAGCAGTTTACCAGGCTCTAATGAAAAACTGTTTTTT. It translates to CASSLPGSNEKLFF.

This clone came up a few times. The chain links TRBV6-5 to TRBJ1-5, with D unresolved. The CDR3 is made up of 14 amino acids. Trimming took off 7 bases at V and 0 bases at J, with 10 bases between the two ends. The germline gives CDR1 MNHEY, CDR2 SVGAGI. This chain's CDR3 is CASKRQNSNQPQHF. The CDR3, as DNA: TGTGCCAGCAAAAGACAAAATAGCAATCAGCCCCAGCATTTT.

V gene TRBV4-2 combines with J gene TRBJ2-7; 12 positions match TRBD2. Germline assignment: CDR1 LGHNA and CDR2 YNFKEQ. Trimming cost V 8 bases and J 5 bases; bases outside gene matches: 16. The CDR3 is made up of 17 amino acids. The CDR3 nucleotides read TGTGCCAGCCAGAGACGGACTAGCGGGACCCGTGGGGACGAGCAGTACTTC. Its protein is CASQRRTSGTRGDEQYF.

This sequence joins TRBV6-4 and TRBJ2-7, with TRBD2 matching over 10 bases. The V and J ends lost 0 bases and 2 bases, in that order; junction bases with no gene match: 10. Germline V gene data show CDR1 as MRHNA and CDR2 as SNTAGT. CDR3 length: 18 amino acids. In DNA form, the CDR3 reads TGTGCCAGCAGTGACTCAGGGACGGCACTAGCGGGACCCTACGAGCAGTACTTC. Its translation: CASSDSGTALAGPYEQYF.